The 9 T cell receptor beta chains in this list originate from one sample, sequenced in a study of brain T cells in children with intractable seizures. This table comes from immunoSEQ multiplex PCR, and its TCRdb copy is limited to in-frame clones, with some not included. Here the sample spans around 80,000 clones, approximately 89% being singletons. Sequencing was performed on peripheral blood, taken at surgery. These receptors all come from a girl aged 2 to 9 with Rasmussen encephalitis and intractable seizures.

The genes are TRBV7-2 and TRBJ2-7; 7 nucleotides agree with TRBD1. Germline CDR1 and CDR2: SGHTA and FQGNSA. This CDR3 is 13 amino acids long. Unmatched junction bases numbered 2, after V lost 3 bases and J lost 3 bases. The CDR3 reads CASSFRQGYEQYF. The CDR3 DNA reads TGTGCCAGCAGCTTTAGACAGGGCTACGAGCAGTACTTC.

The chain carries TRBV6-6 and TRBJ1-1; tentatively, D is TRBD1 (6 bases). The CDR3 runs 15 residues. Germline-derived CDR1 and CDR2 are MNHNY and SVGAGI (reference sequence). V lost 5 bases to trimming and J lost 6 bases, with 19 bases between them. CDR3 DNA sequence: TGTGCCAGCAGTCCACCCCGACAGGTGACACCTGAAGCTTTCTTT. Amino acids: CASSPPRQVTPEAFF.

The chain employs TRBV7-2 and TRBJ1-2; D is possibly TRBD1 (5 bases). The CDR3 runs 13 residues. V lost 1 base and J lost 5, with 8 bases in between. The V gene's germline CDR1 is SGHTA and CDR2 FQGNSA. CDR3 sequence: CASSLVGRYGYTF. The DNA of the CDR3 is TGTGCCAGCAGCTTAGTGGGACGGTATGGCTACACCTTC.

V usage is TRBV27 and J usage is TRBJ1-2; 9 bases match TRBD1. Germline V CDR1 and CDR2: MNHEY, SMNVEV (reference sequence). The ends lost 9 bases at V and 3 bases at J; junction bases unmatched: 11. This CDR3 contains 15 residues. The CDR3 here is CASRLQGALDYGYTF. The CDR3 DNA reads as TGTGCCAGTCGACTACAGGGGGCCTTGGACTATGGCTACACCTTC.

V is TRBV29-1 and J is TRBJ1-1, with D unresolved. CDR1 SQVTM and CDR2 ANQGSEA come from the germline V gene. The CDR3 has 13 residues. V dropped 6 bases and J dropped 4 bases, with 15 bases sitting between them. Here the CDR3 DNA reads TGCAGCGTGGTTTGGAGGGCAGGCACTGAAGCTTTCTTT. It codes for CSVVWRAGTEAFF. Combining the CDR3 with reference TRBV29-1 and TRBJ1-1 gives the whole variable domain SAVISQKPSRDICQRGTSLTIQCQVDSQVTMMFWYRQQPGQSLTLIATANQGSEATYESGFVIDKFPISRPNLTFSTLTVSNMSPEDSSIYLCSVVWRAGTEAFFGQGTRLTVV.

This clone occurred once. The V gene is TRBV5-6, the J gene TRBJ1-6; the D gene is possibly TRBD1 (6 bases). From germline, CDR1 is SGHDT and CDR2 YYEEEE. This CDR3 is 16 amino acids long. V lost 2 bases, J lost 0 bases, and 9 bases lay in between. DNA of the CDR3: TGTGCCAGCAGCTTAAGGGGGAGCTCCTATAATTCACCCCTCCACTTT. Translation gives CASSLRGSSYNSPLHF.

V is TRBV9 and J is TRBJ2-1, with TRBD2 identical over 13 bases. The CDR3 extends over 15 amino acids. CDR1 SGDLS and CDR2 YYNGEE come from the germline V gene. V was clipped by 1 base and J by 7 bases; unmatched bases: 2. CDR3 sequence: CASSVTSGRGNEQFF. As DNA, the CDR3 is TGTGCCAGCAGCGTAACTAGCGGGAGGGGGAATGAGCAGTTCTTC. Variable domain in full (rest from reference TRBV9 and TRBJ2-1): DSGVTQTPKHLITATGQRVTLRCSPRSGDLSVYWYQQSLDQGLQFLIQYYNGEERAKGNILERFSAQQFPDLHSELNLSSLELGDSALYFCASSVTSGRGNEQFFGPGTRLTVL.

CDR3 region: CASSPTNGQGNYGYTF. CDR3 nucleotide sequence: TGTGCCAGCAGCCCAACAAATGGACAGGGTAACTATGGCTACACCTTC. This sequence joins TRBV5-4 and TRBJ1-2; 8 nucleotides line up with TRBD1. Germline V gene sequence: CDR1 SGHNT, CDR2 YYREEE (reference sequence). The V segment lost 4 bases and the J segment 1 base; nucleotides outside the gene matches: 9. This CDR3 contains 16 residues.

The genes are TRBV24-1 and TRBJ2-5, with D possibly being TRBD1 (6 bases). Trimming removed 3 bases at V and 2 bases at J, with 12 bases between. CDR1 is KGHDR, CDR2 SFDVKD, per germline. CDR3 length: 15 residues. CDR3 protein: CATSDPTGQQETQYF. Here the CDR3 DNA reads TGTGCCACCAGTGATCCCACGGGACAACAAGAGACCCAGTACTTC.